The 9 T cell receptor beta chains below were found in one sample sequenced in a study of blood T cells in healthy people across ages. The use of a sample-barcoded 5' primer and a J-beta primer mix characterized a second PCR of roughly 6 to 11 cycles. TCRdb independently ran MiXCR on the 5' RACE reads; one entry per CDR3 protein. Found here are 1.5 million to 2 million distinct CDR3 sequences, over 25% of them singletons; the top ten hold less than 9.5%. Sequencing used blood. These receptors were collected from a woman in her 30s in good health.

This clonotype showed up many times. The chain uses TRBV4-3 and TRBJ2-5; no reliable D call. Germline V gene data show CDR1 as LGHNA and CDR2 as YSLEER. The V and J ends lost 4 bases and 5 bases respectively, with 11 bases between them. CDR3 size: 13 residues. This chain's CDR3 is CASSRELGETQYF. In DNA, the CDR3 is TGCGCCAGCAGCCGAGAACTTGGGGAGACCCAGTACTTC.

The gene calls are TRBV2 and TRBJ1-1; possible D gene TRBD1, 6 bases. Germline V lookup: CDR1 SNHLY, CDR2 FYNNEI. Trimming left V 8 bases short and J 4 bases short, with 17 bases between. CDR3 length equals 14 residues. For the CDR3, the DNA is TGTGCCAGCGGAAGGGGGGAAGGTTCCACTGAAGCTTTCTTT. It translates to CASGRGEGSTEAFF. Full variable domain (outside the CDR3, taken from reference TRBV2 and TRBJ1-1): EPEVTQTPSHQVTQMGQEVILRCVPISNHLYFYWYRQILGQKVEFLVSFYNNEISEKSEIFDDQFSVERPDGSNFTLKIRSTKLEDSAMYFCASGRGEGSTEAFFGQGTRLTVV.

The chain joins TRBV5-5 to TRBJ2-7, with TRBD2 matching over 14 bases. CDR1 and CDR2 from the germline V gene are SGHKS and YYEKEE (reference sequence). Trimming cost V 1 base and J 3 bases; bases outside gene matches: 6. This CDR3 has 17 residues. CDR3 residues: CASSLKGTSGSFYEQYF. DNA for the CDR3: TGTGCCAGCAGCTTGAAAGGGACTAGCGGGAGCTTCTACGAGCAGTACTTC.

Regarding this clonotype: Just one base apart from a much larger clone, this may be a read error. The chain recombines TRBV29-1 with TRBJ2-4; unclear D gene. The J call could be wrong; TRBJ2-7 is a better fit for the DNA end. CDR1 is SQVTM, CDR2 ANQGSEA, per germline. The CDR3 extends over 13 amino acids. CDR3 DNA sequence: TGCAGCGTTGTGGTACGGGCGATCTGCGAGCAGTACTTC. Its protein product is CSVVVRAICEQYF.

This chain links TRBV20-1 with TRBJ2-1; TRBD2 aligns across 9 bases. The CDR3 is 15 amino acids. Looked up from germline, CDR1 is DFQATT and CDR2 is SNEGSKA (reference sequence). The junction had 13 bases not matched to a gene; V was cut back by 6 bases and J by 7 bases. The CDR3 DNA is TGCAGTGCAGCCGTTGCGGGAGGGCGAGGGAATGAGCAGTTCTTC. Its protein is CSAAVAGGRGNEQFF.

This chain connects TRBV7-9 to TRBJ2-1, with a weak D call TRBD1 (6 bases). Germline V CDR1 and CDR2: SEHNR, FQNEAQ (reference sequence). The CDR3 loop spans 19 amino acids. Trimming left V 2 bases short and J 3 bases short, with 23 bases between. In DNA form, the CDR3 reads TGTGCCAGCAGCTTATTTCCACGCGCGCGGCAGGGGATCTACAATGAGCAGTTCTTC. It specifies CASSLFPRARQGIYNEQFF.

This rearrangement joins TRBV7-6 to TRBJ1-2, with 7 nucleotides matching TRBD1. After removal of 3 bases from V and 12 bases from J, the junction contained 7 bases not matched to a gene. CDR1 and CDR2 (germline): SGHVS, FNYEAQ. This CDR3 is built from 12 residues. In DNA, the CDR3 is TGTGCCAGCAGCTTCACAGGGGAAGGCCACACCTTC. Protein product: CASSFTGEGHTF.

The gene calls are TRBV29-1 and TRBJ1-4, with no clear D. Per germline, CDR1 SQVTM and CDR2 ANQGSEA. The CDR3 runs 11 residues. The V end lost 5 bases, the J end lost 7 bases, and 8 bases lay between the germline ends. DNA of the CDR3: TGCAGCGTTTTTGAGGGTGAAAAACTGTTTTTT. Protein: CSVFEGEKLFF.

This chain joins TRBV6-1 and TRBJ2-7; a weak D match, TRBD2 (6 bases). Germline-derived CDR1 and CDR2 are MNHNS and SASEGT. The CDR3 totals 19 residues. V dropped 2 bases and J dropped 6 bases, with 29 bases sitting between them. Written as DNA, the CDR3 is TGTGCCAGCAGTGAATCTCTCGGGGGTCGAAGGCGATGGAACCCCGAGCAGTACTTC. Translating gives CASSESLGGRRRWNPEQYF.